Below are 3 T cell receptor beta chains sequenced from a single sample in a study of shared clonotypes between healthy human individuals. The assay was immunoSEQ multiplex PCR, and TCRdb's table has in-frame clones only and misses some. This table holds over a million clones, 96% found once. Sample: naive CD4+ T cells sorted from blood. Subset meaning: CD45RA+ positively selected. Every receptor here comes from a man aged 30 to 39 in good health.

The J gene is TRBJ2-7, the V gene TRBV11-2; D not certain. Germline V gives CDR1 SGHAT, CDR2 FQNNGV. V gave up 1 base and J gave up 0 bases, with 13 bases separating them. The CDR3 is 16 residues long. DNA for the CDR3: TGTGCCAGCAGCTTAGGTTCCGCCCTCCTCTCCTACGAGCAGTACTTC. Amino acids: CASSLGSALLSYEQYF.

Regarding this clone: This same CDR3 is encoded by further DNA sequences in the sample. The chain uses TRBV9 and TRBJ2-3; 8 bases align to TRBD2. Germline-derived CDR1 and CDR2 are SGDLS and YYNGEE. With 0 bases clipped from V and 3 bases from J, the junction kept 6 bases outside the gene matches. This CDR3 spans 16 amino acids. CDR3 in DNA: TGTGCCAGCAGCGTAGTGGCGGGAGGATCGACAGATACGCAGTATTTT. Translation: CASSVVAGGSTDTQYF.

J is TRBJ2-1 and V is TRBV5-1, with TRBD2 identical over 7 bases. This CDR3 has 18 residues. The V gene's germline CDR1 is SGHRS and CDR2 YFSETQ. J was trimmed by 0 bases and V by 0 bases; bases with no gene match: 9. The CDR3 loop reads CASSLARGERDSYNEQFF. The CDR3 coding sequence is TGCGCCAGCAGCTTGGCGAGGGGAGAGCGGGACTCCTACAATGAGCAGTTCTTC.